This TCR beta chain emerged from a study of T-cell memory formation after mild COVID-19. Turning to the study itself: TCR clusters were largely donor specific. The study, taken as a whole, reports: The study found contracting CD4+ clones mainly in CM and EM and contracting CD8+ clones in EMRA.

A remark on this clonotype: Its antigen is as yet unknown.

The CDR3 has 15 residues. The V gene lost 2 bases and the J gene lost 2 bases, with 7 bases spanning the gap. Germline CDR1 reads MNHEY; CDR2 reads SVGEGT. One entry per CDR3 protein, called by TCRdb with MiXCR from the 5' RACE reads. In the table there are 300,000 to 400,000 distinct CDR3 sequences, around 15% of which are singletons. The V call is TRBV6-2 or TRBV6-3, the J call TRBJ2-6; D is ambiguous. The sequencing input was PBMCs or a T cell subset sorted from them (not recorded which). The receptor comes from a man younger than 35 who had mild COVID-19 (a few samples of this study predate the infection). Cell type and time point are not known. Written as DNA, the CDR3 is TGTGCCAGCAGTTACGGGCCGCCTGGGGCCAACGTCCTGACTTTC. Encoded protein: CASSYGPPGANVLTF.